Presented here are 20 T cell receptor beta chains from one specimen sequenced in a study of cytomegalovirus exposure and HLA in healthy donors. Both 60 Vbeta primers and 13 Jbeta primers went into the PCR. Sequencing was performed with immunoSEQ multiplex PCR; in TCRdb, only in-frame clones are kept and a portion is missing. The sample lists roughly 150,000 clones, about 88% seen once, with around 2.5% in the top ten. The sequenced material came from PBMCs. The receptors derive from a man aged 25-40 years in good health and CMV-seropositive.

The chain is built from TRBV5-4 and TRBJ2-3, with TRBD2 identical over 14 bases. V trimming: 6 bases; J trimming: 5 bases; junction bases outside the gene matches: 5. This CDR3 contains 15 residues. CDR1 and CDR2 (germline): SGHNT, YYREEE (reference sequence). DNA for the CDR3: TGTGCCAGCACCCTAGGACTAGCGGGAGGAGATACGCAGTATTTT. Amino acids: CASTLGLAGGDTQYF.

This clone was seen only once. The genes are TRBV27 and TRBJ2-2, with D unclear. The germline V and J ends were trimmed by 5 bases and 7 bases, with 17 bases remaining between them. Germline CDR1 and CDR2: MNHEY and SMNVEV (reference sequence). The CDR3 spans 15 residues. The DNA for the CDR3 is TGTGCCAGCAGTCTACTAATCCCCCCAGACGGGGAGCTGTTTTTT. Its protein product is CASSLLIPPDGELFF.

The V gene is TRBV18, the J gene TRBJ2-3; weak D call: TRBD1 (6 bases). The CDR3 spans 13 residues. Looked up from germline, CDR1 is KGHSH and CDR2 is LQKENI. The ends were cut back, 5 bases at V and 5 bases at J, with 11 bases in the middle. This chain's CDR3 is CASSWDKLDTQYF. The CDR3 bases are TGTGCCAGCTCATGGGACAAGCTAGATACGCAGTATTTT.

This CDR3 is CASSSFLEINYGYTF. The CDR3 DNA sequence: TGCGCCAGCAGCTCCTTTTTGGAGATCAACTATGGCTACACCTTC. V is TRBV4-1 and J is TRBJ1-2; D not certain. CDR1 MGHRA and CDR2 YSYEKL come from the germline V gene. CDR3 length equals 15 residues. Trimming removed 5 bases at V and 2 bases at J, with 15 bases between.

The genes are TRBV7-2 and TRBJ2-1; TRBD2 matches 13 bases. This CDR3 comprises 17 residues. Germline V gene data show CDR1 as SGHTA and CDR2 as FQGNSA. The junction had 3 bases not matched to a gene; V was cut back by 1 base and J by 3 bases. The CDR3 loop is CASSLGGTSGIYNEQFF. CDR3 nucleotide sequence: TGTGCCAGCAGCTTAGGTGGGACTAGCGGGATCTACAATGAGCAGTTCTTC.

The chain uses TRBV5-1 and TRBJ2-1, with TRBD1 identical over 8 bases. This CDR3 is built from 13 residues. Germline loops: CDR1 SGHRS, CDR2 YFSETQ. Trimming removed 0 bases from V and 10 bases from J; junction bases left unmatched: 3. CDR3 DNA sequence: TGCGCCAGCAGCTTGGACAGGGGGGTCGAGCAGTTCTTC. Amino acid sequence: CASSLDRGVEQFF.

The J gene is TRBJ2-7, the V gene TRBV28, with 13 bases fitting TRBD2. The CDR3 length is 16 residues. Germline trimming cut 5 bases from V and 2 bases from J; bases unmatched to any gene: 6. CDR1 and CDR2 (germline): MDHEN, SYDVKM. CDR3 sequence reads: CASSQYGLAGAYEQYV. The CDR3 DNA reads as TGTGCCAGCAGTCAGTACGGACTAGCGGGAGCCTACGAGCAGTACGTC.

J is TRBJ2-1 and V is TRBV7-3, with 7 bases that match TRBD2. Germline-derived CDR1 and CDR2 are SGHTA and FQGTGA. V dropped 1 base and J dropped 0; count of bases not matched to a gene: 0. The CDR3 length is 15 residues. CDR3 protein: CASSLRGGSYNEQFF. CDR3 coding DNA: TGTGCCAGCAGCTTAAGGGGGGGCTCCTACAATGAGCAGTTCTTC.

The CDR3: CASSLGREYTGELFF. The CDR3 DNA reads as TGTGCCAGCAGCTTAGGGCGGGAGTACACCGGGGAGCTGTTTTTT. The J gene is TRBJ2-2, the V gene TRBV7-2; 7 nucleotides agree with TRBD2. CDR1 and CDR2 (germline): SGHTA, FQGNSA. The CDR3 is 15 residues long. With 1 base clipped from V and 3 bases from J, the junction kept 2 bases outside the gene matches.

The J gene is TRBJ2-1, the V gene TRBV5-1; 7 bases line up with TRBD2. CDR3 length: 17 amino acids. V dropped 0 bases and J dropped 4; count of bases not matched to a gene: 10. Per germline, CDR1 SGHRS and CDR2 YFSETQ. In DNA form, the CDR3 reads TGCGCCAGCAGCTTGGTGGCGGGGCGGGAGCTTTACAATGAGCAGTTCTTC. It translates to CASSLVAGRELYNEQFF.

The chain uses TRBV4-1 and TRBJ2-3, with D possibly matching TRBD2 (6 bases). The CDR3 runs 17 residues. The V gene lost 4 bases and the J gene lost 4 bases, with 21 bases spanning the gap. Per the germline V gene, CDR1 is MGHRA and CDR2 is YSYEKL. In DNA form, the CDR3 reads TGCGCCAGCAGCCCCCGGGAACTAGCAGCCGGGGCAGATACGCAGTATTTT. Amino acid sequence: CASSPRELAAGADTQYF.

The chain employs TRBV5-6 and TRBJ2-1, with TRBD2 matching over 9 bases. The CDR3 covers 15 residues. CDR1 is SGHDT and CDR2 is YYEEEE in the germline V gene. Germline trimming cut 5 bases from V and 0 bases from J; bases unmatched to any gene: 3. For the CDR3, the DNA is TGTGCCAGCAGTAAGGGACTAGCCTCCTACAATGAGCAGTTCTTC. Translated: CASSKGLASYNEQFF. Full variable domain (rest looked up from reference TRBV5-6 and TRBJ2-1): DAGVTQSPTHLIKTRGQQVTLRCSPKSGHDTVSWYQQALGQGPQFIFQYYEEEERQRGNFPDRFSGHQFPNYSSELNVNALLLGDSALYLCASSKGLASYNEQFFGPGTRLTVL.

The gene calls are TRBV19 and TRBJ1-2; weak D call: TRBD1 (6 bases). Germline V lookup: CDR1 LNHDA, CDR2 SQIVND (reference sequence). The CDR3 is 13 residues long. V lost 6 bases, J lost 3 bases, and 11 bases lay in between. CDR3 residues: CASRDSTYYGYTF. The CDR3 DNA reads TGTGCCAGTAGGGACAGCACCTACTATGGCTACACCTTC.

V usage is TRBV2 and J usage is TRBJ1-1; no clear D. Germline V gene lookup returns CDR1 SNHLY and CDR2 FYNNEI. V lost 8 bases and J lost 3, with 7 bases in between. The CDR3 is made up of 11 amino acids. As DNA, the CDR3 is TGTGCCAGCGGCACGTACACTGAAGCTTTCTTT. Translating gives CASGTYTEAFF.

The CDR3 is CASGPRTSSGNTIYF. For the CDR3, the DNA is TGTGCCAGCGGGCCGCGAACCTCCTCTGGAAACACCATATATTTT. The chain couples TRBV5-6 to TRBJ1-3; D gene unclear. The CDR3 is made up of 15 amino acids. Germline-derived CDR1 and CDR2 are SGHDT and YYEEEE. The V and J ends lost 7 bases and 0 bases respectively, with 14 bases between them. Filled out from reference TRBV5-6 and TRBJ1-3, the complete variable domain reads DAGVTQSPTHLIKTRGQQVTLRCSPKSGHDTVSWYQQALGQGPQFIFQYYEEEERQRGNFPDRFSGHQFPNYSSELNVNALLLGDSALYLCASGPRTSSGNTIYFGEGSWLTVV.

Here the CDR3 DNA reads TGTGCCAGCAGTTACTACGGCGGAAGCTCTGGAAACACCATATATTTT. As protein: CASSYYGGSSGNTIYF. V is TRBV6-6 and J is TRBJ1-3; D is undetermined. V was trimmed by 1 base and J by 0 bases, leaving 10 bases between them. The CDR3 has 16 amino acids. The germline V gene encodes CDR1 MNHNY and CDR2 SVGAGI (reference sequence).

This clone showed up just once. The rearrangement links TRBV5-5 to TRBJ1-6; D gene unclear. The germline V gene has CDR1 SGHKS and CDR2 YYEKEE (reference sequence). The CDR3 contains 15 residues. V shed 2 bases and J shed 0 bases, with 6 bases lying between them. The CDR3 DNA sequence: TGTGCCAGCAGCTTAGGGAGCTCCTATAATTCACCCCTCCACTTT. Translation gives CASSLGSSYNSPLHF. Variable domain in full (rest from reference TRBV5-5 and TRBJ1-6): DAGVTQSPTHLIKTRGQQVTLRCSPISGHKSVSWYQQVLGQGPQFIFQYYEKEERGRGNFPDRFSARQFPNYSSELNVNALLLGDSALYLCASSLGSSYNSPLHFGNGTRLTVT.

This clone appeared a few times. The chain couples TRBV5-6 to TRBJ2-3; D remains ambiguous. V gave up 0 bases and J gave up 0 bases, with 5 bases separating them. The CDR3 loop spans 14 amino acids. Germline CDR1 is SGHDT and CDR2 is YYEEEE. CDR3 DNA: TGTGCCAGCAGCTTGGTAGCTAGCACAGATACGCAGTATTTT. Amino acid sequence: CASSLVASTDTQYF.

This chain uses TRBV5-1 with TRBJ2-1; 8 nucleotides align to TRBD1. J gave up 6 bases and V 1 base, and 9 bases lay outside the gene matches. The germline V gene encodes CDR1 SGHRS and CDR2 YFSETQ. This CDR3 contains 16 residues. The CDR3 is CASSLTAGQGTNEQFF. The CDR3 nucleotides read TGCGCCAGCAGCTTGACAGCAGGACAGGGTACCAATGAGCAGTTCTTC.

CDR3 sequence (DNA): TGCGCCAGCAGCCAAGACATGGCAGGTTATACCTACGAGCAGTACTTC. Its translation: CASSQDMAGYTYEQYF. The chain is built from TRBV4-3 and TRBJ2-7; D is unresolved. The CDR3 consists of 16 residues. CDR1 and CDR2 (germline): LGHNA, YSLEER. V was pared by 0 bases and J by 2 bases, with 14 bases between.